The source of this T cell receptor beta chain is a study of shared clonotypes between healthy human individuals (dated by TCRdb to the early 2020s). For the study in its entirety: A couple of women and a few men aged 18 to 49 years were included in the cohort. Blood TCR repertoires of several healthy adults were deeply sequenced to estimate repertoire size and the extent of clonotype sharing between individuals. To increase sequencing depth and limit assay-specific biases, different laboratories used diverse techniques to prepare libraries and sequence TCR repertoires. Each donor's leukapheresis produced roughly between roughly 0.85 and 9.5 billion PBMCs. The full study reports these points: Pairwise subsampling indicated that sequencing depth was expected to affect the degree of clonotype sharing among donors. Sampling was restricted to blood, and TCR repertoires in tissue are likely to differ from TCR repertoires in blood. The small number of donors limited the genetic and exposure-history diversity represented.

The donors were healthy, HIV-negative adults who had no recently reported acute infections or vaccinations. Every donor was a Caucasian adult living in Nashville, Tennessee, USA. For unsorted samples, about 85 million PBMCs were counted and genomic DNA was extracted with the QIAamp DNA Blood Mini kit. After blood collection by leukapheresis, PBMCs were isolated using Ficoll-Histopaque density gradient centrifugation and then cryopreserved in the vapor phase of liquid nitrogen. The CDR3 covers 18 residues, taking in both the cysteine and the phenylalanine. The retained sequence is limited to the CDR3, 54 bases, with the frame set at the first base. Trimming removed 5 bases from V and 4 bases from J; the gene matches leave 13 bases unexplained. The germline V gene (reference sequence) yields SEHNR for CDR1 and FQNEAQ for CDR2. Turning to this clone: What antigen it recognizes has not been identified. Per-nucleotide qualities are absent, and no much larger clonotype sits a single base away.

TCR CDR3 regions were amplified from genomic DNA by multiplex PCR using the deep immunoSEQ assay. For each cell subset, the extracted genomic DNA was distributed evenly across all wells of several immunoSEQ 96-well plates, and each plate served as one replicate. Each replicate PCR for unsorted PBMC received 300 to 350 ng genomic DNA, equal to about 30,000 T cell genomes. Ten immunoSEQ deep assay plates were used to sequence unsorted PBMC genomic DNA. Purified libraries were measured with a Qubit 3.0 fluorometer, size-checked on a Bioanalyzer 2100, and measured again with the KAPA Library Quantification kit. Each immunoSEQ 96-well plate was sequenced on its own single-read 150-cycle Illumina NextSeq 550 flow cell. Under the source paper's analysis protocol: The immunoSEQ output contained only junctional sequences without quality scores, so filtering could not match that applied to full-length reads. To assign V/J genes and CDR3, sequences were annotated against IMGT germline references using PyIR, a Python wrapper for IgBLAST v1.9. Reads were filtered out if the reads had weak V/J assignments (E-value above 1e-6), no CDR3, stop codons, out-of-frame junctions, or ambiguous translated residues. A V3J clonotype was defined by an identical inferred V gene, J gene, and CDR3 amino acid sequence. Percentage overlap between repertoires was calculated by dividing the number of shared unique clonotypes by the size of the smaller repertoire. Three approaches were used to assess repertoire richness: RTK rarefaction, the Chao1 estimator, and Recon v2.1 estimates of unobserved clonotypes. TCRdb took over this immuneACCESS table, retaining in-frame rearrangements with V and J assigned. Such tables are incomplete; in checked studies, under half of the missing clones stem from an unresolved V gene, and the remainder is unexplained. V and J calls and clone size come straight from that table; D and trimming were deduced from the DNA. Present in this sample are hundreds of thousands of clones, about 79% of which were seen just once. 10% to 15% of the sample goes to the ten largest clones.

This sequence was found in a middle-aged woman in good health. Some clones in this sample may be carry-over from other donors' samples. The chain is made from TRBV7-9 and TRBJ1-4, with TRBD1 identical over 10 junction bases. What was sequenced was PBMCs. The nucleotide sequence is TGTGCCAGCAGCGCAGAGACAGGGGGCTCGTTTGGTAATGAAAAACTGTTTTTT. This gives the protein CASSAETGGSFGNEKLFF.